Below, 21 T cell receptor beta chains from the same sample are listed, as sequenced in a study of OX40 agonist ivuxolimab in advanced cancers. Here immunoSEQ multiplex PCR was the method, and the copy in TCRdb shows in-frame clones only, minus some. The table lists some 11,000 clones, about three quarters of them singletons. Here the sequenced sample was CD4+ or CD8+ T cells sorted from blood, taken in a trial of the OX40 agonist ivuxolimab. The receptors stem from an adult with an advanced solid tumor such as melanoma, head and neck, liver or kidney cancer.

The rearrangement joins TRBV9 to TRBJ2-1; 8 nucleotides match TRBD2. J was trimmed by 8 bases and V by 2 bases; bases with no gene match: 9. There are 15 residues in the CDR3. CDR1 is SGDLS and CDR2 is YYNGEE in the germline V gene. CDR3 bases: TGTGCCAGCAGCGTGTCAAGCGGGAGCAACTATGAGCAGTTCTTC. Protein: CASSVSSGSNYEQFF.

The rearrangement links TRBV11-2 to TRBJ2-1; D might be TRBD1 (5 bases). CDR3 size: 15 residues. Trimming shortened V by 5 bases and J by 4 bases, and 15 bases separated the two germline ends. The germline gives CDR1 SGHAT, CDR2 FQNNGV. DNA for the CDR3: TGTGCCAGCAGCGACAGAGTTAATGGGTACAATGAGCAGTTCTTC. This encodes CASSDRVNGYNEQFF.

V usage is TRBV2 and J usage is TRBJ1-2; D remains unclear. V gave up 5 bases and J gave up 6 bases, with 13 bases separating them. Germline CDR1 and CDR2: SNHLY and FYNNEI. This CDR3 region has 13 residues. CDR3 protein: CASSLAAWDGYTF. CDR3 sequence (DNA): TGTGCCAGCAGTTTAGCAGCCTGGGATGGCTACACCTTC.

This clone is categorized as medium-sized. The chain carries TRBV6-4 and TRBJ2-1; 12 bases fit TRBD2. Germline V gene data show CDR1 as MRHNA and CDR2 as SNTAGT. The CDR3 has 15 residues. V lost 0 bases to trimming and J lost 6 bases; unmatched junction nucleotides: 0. CDR3 nucleotides: TGTGCCAGCAGTGACTCGACTAGCGGGAGCAATGAGCAGTTCTTC. It codes for CASSDSTSGSNEQFF.

The rearrangement joins TRBV6-5 to TRBJ1-2, with D perhaps matching TRBD1 (6 bases). Trimming stripped 0 bases from V and 8 bases from J, with 13 bases between. The CDR3 runs 14 residues. Germline V gene sequence: CDR1 MNHEY, CDR2 SVGAGI. For the CDR3, the DNA is TGTGCCAGCAGTTACTCCCGGGGGCTAGGAGGCTACACCTTC. Amino acids: CASSYSRGLGGYTF.

The genes are TRBV7-8 and TRBJ2-2; TRBD1 is a possible D gene (6 bases). The V gene lost 2 bases and the J gene lost 4 bases, with 11 bases spanning the gap. This CDR3 region has 15 residues. Germline CDR1 is SGHVS and CDR2 is FQNEAQ. Here the CDR3 reads CASSLHQGPTGELFF. As DNA, the CDR3 is TGTGCCAGCAGCTTACATCAGGGGCCCACCGGGGAGCTGTTTTTT.

The chain couples TRBV7-3 to TRBJ1-3; no clear D gene. V dropped 0 bases and J dropped 0 bases, with 12 bases sitting between them. Per the germline V gene, CDR1 is SGHTA and CDR2 is FQGTGA. CDR3 length: 17 residues. CDR3 nucleotide sequence: TGTGCCAGCAGCTTAACGACGGACTCGATCTCTGGAAACACCATATATTTT. Translated: CASSLTTDSISGNTIYF.

V usage is TRBV7-7 and J usage is TRBJ2-7; tentatively, D is TRBD1 or TRBD2 (6 bases each). The CDR3 runs 15 residues. With 1 base removed from V and 2 bases from J, the gap between germline ends came to 12 bases. Germline CDR1 is SSHAT and CDR2 is FNYEAQ (reference sequence). The CDR3 DNA sequence: TGTGCCAGCAGCTTAGGTCCAGGGGAGGCCTACGAGCAGTACTTC. Translation: CASSLGPGEAYEQYF.

This clone has only one observation. This sequence joins TRBV13 and TRBJ2-1, with 8 bases identical to TRBD2. Germline loops: CDR1 PRHDT, CDR2 FYEKMQ (reference sequence). V lost 0 bases to trimming and J lost 7 bases; unmatched junction nucleotides: 11. The CDR3 spans 17 residues. The CDR3 sequence is CASSLGPRAGVRNEQFF. The DNA for the CDR3 is TGTGCCAGCAGCTTAGGCCCGAGAGCGGGAGTTCGGAATGAGCAGTTCTTC.

The chain has TRBV10-1 and TRBJ2-1, with 10 bases fitting TRBD2. The germline CDR1 and CDR2 sequences are WNHNN and SYGVQD (reference sequence). The CDR3 sequence is 15 residues long. With V trimmed by 4 bases and J by 3 bases, 3 bases remained unmatched. The CDR3 nucleotides are TGCGCCAGCAGTGCAGCGGGAGGGTTCTACAATGAGCAGTTCTTC. Residues: CASSAAGGFYNEQFF.

The table lists this clone with a count of one. V gene TRBV7-8 combines with J gene TRBJ1-6; tentative D call: TRBD1 (6 bases). The CDR3 totals 17 residues. With 5 bases removed from V and 7 bases from J, the gap between germline ends came to 21 bases. In germline, CDR1 is SGHVS, CDR2 FQNEAQ. CDR3 amino acids: CASSPLGGGALNSPLHF. CDR3 in DNA: TGTGCCAGCAGCCCCCTGGGGGGGGGCGCTTTAAATTCACCCCTCCACTTT.

The chain carries TRBV2 and TRBJ1-4; TRBD1 aligns across 12 bases. The trim removed 6 bases at V and 3 bases at J, leaving 8 bases unmatched. Germline V gene sequence: CDR1 SNHLY, CDR2 FYNNEI. The length of the CDR3 is 17 residues. The CDR3 reads CASRRPGQGAANEKLFF. CDR3 DNA: TGTGCCAGCAGGAGACCGGGACAGGGGGCGGCTAATGAAAAACTGTTTTTT.

This clone is deemed medium-sized. V and J are TRBV6-6 and TRBJ1-2, with D possibly TRBD1 on 5 matching bases. Germline V lookup: CDR1 MNHNY, CDR2 SVGAGI (reference sequence). V was pared by 2 bases and J by 6 bases, with 10 bases between. The CDR3 is made up of 13 amino acids. The CDR3 loop is CASSYLGTHGYTF. The DNA for the CDR3 is TGTGCCAGCAGTTACCTGGGGACGCATGGCTACACCTTC.

As DNA, the CDR3 is TGTGCCAGCAACGAGGAGGTAGCGGGTCCCACTGAGCAGTTCTTC. Its translation is CASNEEVAGPTEQFF. The V and J genes are TRBV6-1 and TRBJ2-1; 7 bases agree with TRBD2. Germline assignment: CDR1 MNHNS and CDR2 SASEGT. V dropped 7 bases and J dropped 9; count of bases not matched to a gene: 15. The CDR3 has 15 residues.

The genes are TRBV7-9 and TRBJ1-2, with a tentative D call TRBD1 (5 bases). The germline V gene has CDR1 SEHNR and CDR2 FQNEAQ (reference sequence). This CDR3 comprises 17 residues. Between the trimmed V and J ends, which lost 2 bases and 8 bases, there was a span of 24 bases. CDR3 nucleotide sequence: TGTGCCAGCAGCTTAACCCAGGTGGGGCCCTTGAATACGGGCTACACCTTC. Amino acid sequence: CASSLTQVGPLNTGYTF.

CDR3 residues: CASSQPGTGYLGTEAFF. CDR3 sequence (DNA): TGCGCCAGCAGCCAGCCCGGGACAGGGTATCTGGGGACTGAAGCTTTCTTT. The gene calls are TRBV4-1 and TRBJ1-1, with 9 bases aligning to TRBD1. Germline CDR1 and CDR2: MGHRA and YSYEKL. This CDR3 has 17 amino acids. The trim removed 3 bases at V and 5 bases at J, leaving 13 bases unmatched.

This chain joins TRBV9 and TRBJ2-2, with no clear D. This CDR3 is 15 amino acids long. V lost 0 bases to trimming and J lost 0 bases, with 6 bases between them. The germline CDR1 and CDR2 sequences are SGDLS and YYNGEE. In DNA, the CDR3 is TGTGCCAGCAGCGTAGTTTGGCCGAACACCGGGGAGCTGTTTTTT. Protein sequence: CASSVVWPNTGELFF.

The V gene is TRBV7-6, the J gene TRBJ2-1, with D possibly TRBD2 on 6 matching bases. The germline V gene has CDR1 SGHVS and CDR2 FNYEAQ. This CDR3 spans 14 amino acids. V was pared by 5 bases and J by 7 bases, with 15 bases between. In DNA form, the CDR3 reads TGTGCCAGCAGCCATACGGGGGTTTATAATGAGCAGTTCTTC. It yields the protein CASSHTGVYNEQFF. The full variable domain, completed using reference TRBV7-6 and TRBJ2-1, is GAGVSQSPRYKVTKRGQDVALRCDPISGHVSLYWYRQALGQGPEFLTYFNYEAQQDKSGLPNDRFSAERPEGSISTLTIQRTEQRDSAMYRCASSHTGVYNEQFFGPGTRLTVL.

The J gene is TRBJ2-7, the V gene TRBV7-3, with D unclear. V lost 5 bases to trimming and J lost 1 base, with 9 bases between them. CDR3 length equals 13 residues. Per the germline V gene, CDR1 is SGHTA and CDR2 is FQGTGA. CDR3 sequence (DNA): TGTGCCAGCAGCCCCCCTGCTTCCTACGAGCAGTACTTC. Translation gives CASSPPASYEQYF.

The chain joins TRBV19 to TRBJ2-1; D gene uncertain. Germline assignment: CDR1 LNHDA and CDR2 SQIVND (reference sequence). The V end was cut by 1 base, the J end by 0 bases, with 4 bases between. The CDR3 consists of 14 residues. The DNA for the CDR3 is TGTGCCAGTAGTATAGTAAGCTCCTACAATGAGCAGTTCTTC. This gives the protein CASSIVSSYNEQFF. Drawing the rest from reference TRBV19 and TRBJ2-1, the complete variable domain is DGGITQSPKYLFRKEGQNVTLSCEQNLNHDAMYWYRQDPGQGLRLIYYSQIVNDFQKGDIAEGYSVSREKKESFPLTVTSAQKNPTAFYLCASSIVSSYNEQFFGPGTRLTVL.

The chain uses TRBV10-3 and TRBJ1-6, with D perhaps matching TRBD1 (6 bases). Trimming stripped 3 bases from V and 5 bases from J, with 8 bases between. The CDR3 runs 14 residues. The V gene's germline CDR1 is ENHRY and CDR2 SYGVKD. CDR3 in DNA: TGTGCCATCAGTGAACGACAGGATAATTCACCCCTCCACTTT. This sequence encodes CAISERQDNSPLHF.